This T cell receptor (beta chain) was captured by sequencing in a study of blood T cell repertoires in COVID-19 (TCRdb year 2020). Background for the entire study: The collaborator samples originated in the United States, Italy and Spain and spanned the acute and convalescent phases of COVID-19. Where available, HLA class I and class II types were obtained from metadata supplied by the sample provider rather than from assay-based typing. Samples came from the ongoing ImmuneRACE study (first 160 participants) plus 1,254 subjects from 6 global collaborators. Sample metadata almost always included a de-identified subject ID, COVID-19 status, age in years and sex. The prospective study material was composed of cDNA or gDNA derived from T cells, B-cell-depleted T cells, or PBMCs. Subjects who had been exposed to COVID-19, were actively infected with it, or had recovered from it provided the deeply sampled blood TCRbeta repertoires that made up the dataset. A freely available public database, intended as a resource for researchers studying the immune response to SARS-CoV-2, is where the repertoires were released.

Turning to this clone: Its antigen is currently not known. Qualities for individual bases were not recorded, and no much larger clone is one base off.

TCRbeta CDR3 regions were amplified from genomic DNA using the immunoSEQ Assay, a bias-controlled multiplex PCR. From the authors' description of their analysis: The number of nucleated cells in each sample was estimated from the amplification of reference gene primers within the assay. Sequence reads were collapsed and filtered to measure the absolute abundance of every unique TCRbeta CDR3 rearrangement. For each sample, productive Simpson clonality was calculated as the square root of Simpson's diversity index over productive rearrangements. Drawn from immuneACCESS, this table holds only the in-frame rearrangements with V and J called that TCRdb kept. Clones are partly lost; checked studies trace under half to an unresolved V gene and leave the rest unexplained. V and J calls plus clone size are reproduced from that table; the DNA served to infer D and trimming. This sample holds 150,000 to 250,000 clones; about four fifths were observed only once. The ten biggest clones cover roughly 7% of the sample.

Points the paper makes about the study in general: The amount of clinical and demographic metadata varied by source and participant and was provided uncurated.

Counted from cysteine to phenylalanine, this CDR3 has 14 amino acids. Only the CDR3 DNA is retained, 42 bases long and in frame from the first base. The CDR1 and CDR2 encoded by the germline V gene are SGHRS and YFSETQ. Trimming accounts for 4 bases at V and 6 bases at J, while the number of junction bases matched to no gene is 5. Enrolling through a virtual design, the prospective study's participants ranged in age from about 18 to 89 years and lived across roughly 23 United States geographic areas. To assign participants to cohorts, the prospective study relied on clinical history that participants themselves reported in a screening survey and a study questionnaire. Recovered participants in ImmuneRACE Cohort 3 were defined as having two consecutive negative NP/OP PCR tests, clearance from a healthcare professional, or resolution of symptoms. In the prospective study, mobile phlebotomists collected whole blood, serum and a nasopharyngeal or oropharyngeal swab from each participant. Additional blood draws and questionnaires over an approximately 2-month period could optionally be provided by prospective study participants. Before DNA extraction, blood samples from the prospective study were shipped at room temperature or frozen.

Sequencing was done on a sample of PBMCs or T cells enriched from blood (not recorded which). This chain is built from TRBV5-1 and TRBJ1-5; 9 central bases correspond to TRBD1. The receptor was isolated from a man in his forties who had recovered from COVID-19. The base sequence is TGCGCCAGCAGCCCAGGGACAGGGAGTCAGCCCCAGCATTTT. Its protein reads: CASSPGTGSQPQHF.